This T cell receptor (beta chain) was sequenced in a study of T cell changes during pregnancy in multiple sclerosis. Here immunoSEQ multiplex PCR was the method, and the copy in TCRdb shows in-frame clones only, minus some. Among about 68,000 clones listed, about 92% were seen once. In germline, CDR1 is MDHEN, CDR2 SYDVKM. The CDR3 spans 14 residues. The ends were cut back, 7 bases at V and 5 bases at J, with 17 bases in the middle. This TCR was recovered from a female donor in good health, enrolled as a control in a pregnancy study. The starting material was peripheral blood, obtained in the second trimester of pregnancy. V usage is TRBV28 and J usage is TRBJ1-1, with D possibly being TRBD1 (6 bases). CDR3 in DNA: TGTGCCAGCAATCCTCTGGGGGGGCGGACTGAAGCTTTCTTT. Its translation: CASNPLGGRTEAFF.